Listed below are T cell receptor beta chains from one sample, sequenced in a study of Ad26.COV2.S vaccination and SARS-CoV-2 variants. Assay used: immunoSEQ multiplex PCR; TCRdb lists only in-frame clones, some missing. This table holds over 300,000 clones, around four fifths found once. The specimen was peripheral blood, collected in a trial of Ad26.COV2.S vaccine versus placebo. Receptor source: a person between 18 and 59 years old who received the Ad26.COV2.S COVID-19 vaccine or a placebo. CDR3s include the opening cysteine and the closing phenylalanine or tryptophan. Each record gives: D gene, clone size, V gene, J gene, CDR3 DNA, CDR3 protein. D genes are given only for firm matches. Clone size, where shown, is once, few, many, or a class for clones that have expanded.

D gene: TRBD1; clone size: -; V gene: TRBV6-6; J gene: TRBJ2-5; CDR3 DNA: TGTGCCAGCAGTCACCGACCCGGGACAGGGTACCAAGAGACCCAGTACTTC; CDR3 protein: CASSHRPGTGYQETQYF
D gene: -; clone size: once; V gene: TRBV5-1; J gene: TRBJ2-2; CDR3 DNA: TGCGCCAGCAGCTGGGGGGTCACCGGGGAGCTGTTTTTT; CDR3 protein: CASSWGVTGELFF
D gene: TRBD1; clone size: -; V gene: TRBV5-1; J gene: TRBJ2-7; CDR3 DNA: TGCGCCAGCAGCTTGTCGGGGACAGGGTTGGACGAGCAGTACTTC; CDR3 protein: CASSLSGTGLDEQYF
D gene: -; clone size: -; V gene: TRBV7-9; J gene: TRBJ2-2; CDR3 DNA: TGTGCCAGCAGCTTGGGAGGACAGCCCACCGGGGAGCTGTTTTTT; CDR3 protein: CASSLGGQPTGELFF
D gene: TRBD1; clone size: -; V gene: TRBV2; J gene: TRBJ1-2; CDR3 DNA: TGTGCCAGCAGTGACAGGGGGTATGGCTACACCTTC; CDR3 protein: CASSDRGYGYTF
D gene: TRBD2; clone size: -; V gene: TRBV7-9; J gene: TRBJ2-7; CDR3 DNA: TGTGCCAGCAGAGCTCTGCGGGGGGCGGGAGAGCAGTACTTC; CDR3 protein: CASRALRGAGEQYF
D gene: -; clone size: -; V gene: TRBV7-9; J gene: TRBJ1-1; CDR3 DNA: TGTGCCAGCAGCTTAAGTAGGGAGGGCACTGAAGCTTTCTTT; CDR3 protein: CASSLSREGTEAFF
D gene: -; clone size: -; V gene: TRBV29-1; J gene: TRBJ1-2; CDR3 DNA: TGCAGCGTTGGGGTCTACACCTTC; CDR3 protein: CSVGVYTF
D gene: -; clone size: -; V gene: TRBV5-1; J gene: TRBJ1-1; CDR3 DNA: TGCGCCAGCAGCTTGGAGGGCACTGAAGCTTTCTTT; CDR3 protein: CASSLEGTEAFF
D gene: -; clone size: -; V gene: TRBV12-3/TRBV12-4; J gene: TRBJ2-2; CDR3 DNA: TGTGCCAGCAGTTTCGCTCCCGGGGAGCTGTTTTTT; CDR3 protein: CASSFAPGELFF
D gene: -; clone size: -; V gene: TRBV5-6; J gene: TRBJ1-4; CDR3 DNA: TGTGCCAGCAGCTACGGACGGGAAAATGAAAAACTGTTTTTT; CDR3 protein: CASSYGRENEKLFF
D gene: -; clone size: once; V gene: TRBV7-9; J gene: TRBJ2-1; CDR3 DNA: TGTGCCAGCAGCTTGTGGACCGGGGAGGAATACAATGAGCAGTTCTTC; CDR3 protein: CASSLWTGEEYNEQFF
D gene: -; clone size: -; V gene: TRBV7-2; J gene: TRBJ2-6; CDR3 DNA: TGTGCCAGCAGCTTCAAGTTTTCTGGGGCCAACGTCCTGACTTTC; CDR3 protein: CASSFKFSGANVLTF
D gene: -; clone size: -; V gene: TRBV11-3; J gene: TRBJ1-4; CDR3 DNA: TGTGCCAGCAGCCGTCACCCCCGGCAGGCAACTAATGAAAAACTGTTTTTT; CDR3 protein: CASSRHPRQATNEKLFF
D gene: -; clone size: -; V gene: TRBV7-2; J gene: TRBJ1-3; CDR3 DNA: TGTGCCAGCAGTCGGACGGACAGCCGAAACACCATATATTTT; CDR3 protein: CASSRTDSRNTIYF
D gene: TRBD1; clone size: -; V gene: TRBV15; J gene: TRBJ2-7; CDR3 DNA: TGTGCCACCAGCCCTTCCTTCCGGGACAGAAATAACGAGCAGTACTTC; CDR3 protein: CATSPSFRDRNNEQYF
D gene: TRBD2; clone size: -; V gene: TRBV7-3; J gene: TRBJ2-3; CDR3 DNA: TGTGCCAGCAGCTCTCGGACTAGCGGGTTCGGAGATACGCAGTATTTT; CDR3 protein: CASSSRTSGFGDTQYF
D gene: -; clone size: once; V gene: TRBV3-1/TRBV3-2; J gene: TRBJ1-1; CDR3 DNA: TGTGCCAGCAGCCCCCGCGCTTTCTTT; CDR3 protein: CASSPRAFF
D gene: TRBD2; clone size: -; V gene: TRBV28; J gene: TRBJ2-5; CDR3 DNA: TGTGCCAGCAGTCCCCCCCTAGCGGGGGCGGGGGAGACCCAGTACTTC; CDR3 protein: CASSPPLAGAGETQYF
D gene: -; clone size: -; V gene: TRBV11-2; J gene: TRBJ1-3; CDR3 DNA: TGTGCCAGCAGCTCCTACCACCGGACAGCCATGTCGGGAAACACCATATATTTT; CDR3 protein: CASSSYHRTAMSGNTIYF
D gene: -; clone size: -; V gene: TRBV5-6; J gene: TRBJ1-5; CDR3 DNA: TGTGCCAGCAGCTCCATCAATCAGCCCCAGCATTTT; CDR3 protein: CASSSINQPQHF
D gene: -; clone size: -; V gene: TRBV10-2; J gene: TRBJ1-5; CDR3 DNA: TGCGCCAGCAGTAGAACATCCCCGGGGCAGCCCCAGCATTTT; CDR3 protein: CASSRTSPGQPQHF
D gene: -; clone size: -; V gene: TRBV24-1; J gene: TRBJ2-7; CDR3 DNA: TGTGCCACCAAGGAAAGGTCAGCAGGGCAGGGGCTGTACGAGCAGTACTTC; CDR3 protein: CATKERSAGQGLYEQYF
D gene: TRBD1; clone size: -; V gene: TRBV9; J gene: TRBJ1-1; CDR3 DNA: TGTGCCAGCAGCCCAAGGGTGGCGATTCAGGGGGATGGTGAAGCTTTCTTT; CDR3 protein: CASSPRVAIQGDGEAFF
D gene: TRBD2; clone size: -; V gene: TRBV27; J gene: TRBJ2-4; CDR3 DNA: TGTGCCAGCAGTCCACTAGCGGGGCAAAACATTCAGTACTTC; CDR3 protein: CASSPLAGQNIQYF
D gene: -; clone size: -; V gene: TRBV13; J gene: TRBJ1-1; CDR3 DNA: TGTGCCAGCAGCTTACAGGGGCGGAACACTGAAGCTTTCTTT; CDR3 protein: CASSLQGRNTEAFF